The present entry profiles one TCR beta chain with its context. This sample is part of a study of OX40 agonist ivuxolimab in advanced cancers. V was clipped by 3 bases and J by 9 bases, with 10 bases between them. This CDR3 is 12 amino acids long. Looked up from germline, CDR1 is SGHRS and CDR2 is YFSETQ. Produced via immunoSEQ multiplex PCR; TCRdb's table is partial and in-frame only. The sample has 35,000 to 55,000 clones; around 94% are singletons. This TCR derives from an adult with an advanced solid tumor such as melanoma, head and neck, liver or kidney cancer. Here the sequenced sample was CD4+ or CD8+ T cells sorted from blood, taken in a trial of the OX40 agonist ivuxolimab. This chain links TRBV5-1 with TRBJ2-1; no clear D gene. The CDR3 region has the DNA TGCGCCAGCAGCTCAAGTGATGCTGAGCAGTTCTTC. It yields the protein CASSSSDAEQFF.